This paragraph covers one T cell receptor beta chain sequence. The sample comes from a study of blood T cell repertoires in COVID-19. About the research overall: Material from acute and convalescent COVID-19 was sourced from the United States, Italy and Spain. In each case, the material was cDNA or gDNA derived from T cells, B-cell-depleted T cells, or PBMCs.

J lost 5 bases, V lost 0 bases, and 5 bases had no gene match. The CDR3 is made up of 15 amino acids. Germline V gives CDR1 MGHRA, CDR2 YSYEKL. Original methodology: Using reference gene primer amplification, nucleated cell counts were estimated. TCRdb keeps only in-frame clones here, not all; method: immunoSEQ multiplex PCR. That table supplies the V and J calls and clone size; D and trimming were determined from the DNA. The repertoire includes hundreds of thousands of clones, roughly 86% of them detected once, and 1.3% sits in the top ten. Sequenced input: peripheral blood. The source of this sequence is a man aged 65-85 years with acute or convalescent COVID-19. The rearrangement uses TRBV4-1 and TRBJ1-2, with 8 bases identical to TRBD1. The CDR3 sequence: CASSQDPGTGYGYTF. The CDR3 DNA is TGCGCCAGCAGCCAAGATCCCGGGACAGGATATGGCTACACCTTC.